Listed below are T cell receptor beta chains from one sample, sequenced in a study of control samples from healthy donors and cancer patients. The repertoire was sequenced with immunoSEQ multiplex PCR; TCRdb's copy has only in-frame clones and lacks some. The sample records about 18,000 clones, 84% being singletons. Sequenced sample: PBMCs. Source of these receptors: a woman aged 70-85 years with lung cancer. The CDR3 runs from the conserved cysteine through the conserved F or W. The D gene is left open where the match is weak. The size field is filled for only some rows; it gives once, few, many or a size class.

v_gene,j_gene,d_gene,abundance,CDR3aa,CDR3nt
TRBV9,TRBJ2-2,TRBD1,.,CASSRTGGYAGELFF,TGTGCCAGCAGTAGGACAGGGGGGTACGCCGGGGAGCTGTTTTTT
TRBV5-1,TRBJ2-7,.,.,CASSLGQGLGEQYF,TGCGCCAGCAGCTTAGGCCAGGGCTTAGGCGAGCAGTACTTC
TRBV11-3,TRBJ2-3,.,.,CASSLGDTQYF,TGTGCCAGCAGCTTAGGCGATACGCAGTATTTT
TRBV11-2,TRBJ2-3,.,.,CASTLGVSTDTQYF,TGTGCCAGCACCTTGGGGGTTAGTACAGATACGCAGTATTTT
TRBV7-2,TRBJ1-3,.,.,CASSLGVGTIYF,TGTGCCAGCAGCTTAGGGGTTGGCACCATATATTTT
TRBV30,TRBJ1-2,TRBD1,few,CAWSEVQGGGYTF,TGTGCCTGGAGTGAAGTGCAGGGGGGAGGCTACACCTTC
TRBV5-1,TRBJ2-3,.,.,CASSPRPGGSTDTQYF,TGCGCCAGCAGCCCACGTCCCGGCGGGAGCACAGATACGCAGTATTTT
TRBV27,TRBJ1-1,.,.,CASSPRGYGQLNTEAFF,TGTGCCAGCAGCCCCCGGGGATACGGACAGCTGAACACTGAAGCTTTCTTT
TRBV11-2,TRBJ2-3,.,.,CASSPWGRAATDTQYF,TGTGCCAGCAGCCCGTGGGGCAGAGCTGCCACAGATACGCAGTATTTT
TRBV25-1,TRBJ2-3,.,.,CASSDPSVTDTQYF,TGTGCCAGCAGTGACCCTAGCGTAACAGATACGCAGTATTTT
TRBV18,TRBJ2-3,TRBD2,.,CASSPPVLREVSTDTQYF,TGTGCCAGCTCACCACCGGTTTTGCGGGAGGTCTCCACAGATACGCAGTATTTT
TRBV2,TRBJ2-1,TRBD2,.,CASSESLAGNEQFF,TGTGCCAGCAGTGAGTCACTAGCGGGGAATGAGCAGTTCTTC
TRBV19,TRBJ2-7,.,.,CASSIGGHFYEQYF,TGTGCCAGTAGTATAGGAGGGCACTTCTACGAGCAGTACTTC
TRBV29-1,TRBJ1-2,.,.,CSGVQGDYGYTF,TGCAGCGGGGTTCAGGGAGACTATGGCTACACCTTC
TRBV6-6,TRBJ1-5,TRBD1,.,CASTRQGELSNQPQHF,TGTGCCAGCACTCGACAGGGGGAACTTAGCAATCAGCCCCAGCATTTT
TRBV18,TRBJ1-2,.,.,CASSPPGATGQRDGYTF,TGTGCCAGCTCACCACCGGGGGCGACAGGCCAACGGGATGGCTACACCTTC
TRBV9,TRBJ2-3,.,.,CASSVAPGRGSTDTQYF,TGTGCCAGCAGCGTAGCTCCAGGGCGGGGCAGCACAGATACGCAGTATTTT
TRBV3-1/TRBV3-2,TRBJ2-1,.,.,CASSQFIGNYNEQFF,TGTGCCAGCAGCCAATTTATCGGGAATTACAATGAGCAGTTCTTC
TRBV19,TRBJ1-1,.,.,CASSIPGDWKANTEAFF,TGTGCCAGTAGTATACCCGGTGATTGGAAGGCGAACACTGAAGCTTTCTTT
TRBV4-3,TRBJ2-1,TRBD2,few,CASSQEVGLAHNEQFF,TGCGCCAGCAGCCAAGAAGTGGGACTAGCTCACAATGAGCAGTTCTTC
TRBV19,TRBJ2-5,TRBD1,.,CASSTSGTGLSETQYF,TGTGCCAGTAGTACCTCCGGGACAGGTCTGTCAGAGACCCAGTACTTC
TRBV5-1,TRBJ2-7,TRBD1,.,CASSPSDGQAPYEQYF,TGCGCCAGCAGTCCCTCGGATGGACAGGCGCCCTACGAGCAGTACTTC
TRBV28,TRBJ1-5,.,.,CASSLEGQPQHF,TGTGCCAGCAGTTTAGAAGGTCAGCCCCAGCATTTT
TRBV7-2,TRBJ2-1,.,.,CASSYLTGSHYNEQFF,TGTGCCAGCAGCTACCTTACAGGATCCCACTACAATGAGCAGTTCTTC
TRBV11-2,TRBJ2-1,.,.,CASSSHRDKYNEQFF,TGTGCCAGCAGCTCGCACCGGGACAAGTACAATGAGCAGTTCTTC
TRBV6-6,TRBJ2-7,.,.,CASSVAGSLYEQYF,TGTGCCAGCAGTGTCGCCGGGAGCCTCTACGAGCAGTACTTC
TRBV5-1,TRBJ1-2,.,.,CASSLDGASGYTF,TGCGCCAGCAGCTTGGACGGAGCAAGTGGCTACACCTTC
TRBV2,TRBJ1-1,.,.,CASTQVRGRGEAFF,TGTGCCAGCACCCAAGTCCGGGGGAGGGGTGAAGCTTTCTTT
TRBV4-1,TRBJ1-4,.,.,CASSQGDRTTNEKLFF,TGCGCCAGCAGCCAAGGTGACCGGACAACTAATGAAAAACTGTTTTTT
TRBV2,TRBJ1-1,.,medium-sized,CASKQRGNTEAFF,TGTGCCAGCAAGCAACGGGGGAACACTGAAGCTTTCTTT
TRBV9,TRBJ1-2,TRBD1,.,CASSPRTGGATLTF,TGTGCCAGCAGCCCGAGGACAGGAGGGGCGACTCTCACCTTC
TRBV19,TRBJ1-6,.,.,CASRIRGDNSPLHF,TGTGCCAGTAGAATACGGGGGGATAATTCACCCCTCCACTTT
TRBV4-3,TRBJ2-1,TRBD2,.,CASSQEPPPGLAGISYNEQFF,TGCGCCAGCAGCCAAGAACCCCCTCCGGGACTAGCGGGAATTTCCTACAATGAGCAGTTCTTC
TRBV5-4,TRBJ2-5,.,once,CASSPGGEETQYF,TGTGCCAGCAGTCCCGGCGGCGAAGAGACCCAGTACTTC
TRBV27,TRBJ1-6,.,.,CASSPGGRGYNSPLHF,TGTGCCAGCAGTCCTGGGGGGCGCGGATATAATTCACCCCTCCACTTT
TRBV28,TRBJ1-4,.,once,CASGEANEKLFF,TGTGCCTCAGGGGAAGCTAATGAAAAACTGTTTTTT
TRBV7-8,TRBJ2-7,.,.,CASSMVSASSYEQYF,TGTGCCAGCAGCATGGTTTCAGCTTCCTCCTACGAGCAGTACTTC
TRBV20-1,TRBJ2-2,.,.,CSASGDNTGELFF,TGCAGTGCTAGTGGGGATAACACCGGGGAGCTGTTTTTT
TRBV5-4,TRBJ1-1,.,.,CASSFLGEGTEAFF,TGTGCCAGCAGCTTCTTAGGGGAGGGTACTGAAGCTTTCTTT
TRBV6-2/TRBV6-3,TRBJ2-1,TRBD1,once,CASSFSGGEQFF,TGTGCCAGCAGTTTCTCAGGGGGTGAGCAGTTCTTC
TRBV24-1,TRBJ2-1,TRBD1,.,CATQDRRTANEQFF,TGTGCCACCCAGGACAGGAGGACGGCCAATGAGCAGTTCTTC
TRBV20-1,TRBJ1-1,.,.,CSASLVDTEAFF,TGCAGTGCTAGTCTGGTAGACACTGAAGCTTTCTTT
TRBV28,TRBJ2-5,.,once,CASSLRTGRVSGTPEETQYF,TGTGCCAGCAGTCTCCGGACAGGACGTGTTAGCGGGACGCCTGAAGAGACCCAGTACTTC
TRBV2,TRBJ1-2,.,.,CASRLVRENYGYTF,TGTGCCAGCAGGCTGGTGAGGGAGAACTATGGCTACACCTTC
TRBV18,TRBJ1-1,TRBD1,.,CASSANLGGGEAFF,TGTGCCAGCTCCGCCAATTTAGGGGGCGGTGAAGCTTTCTTT
TRBV14,TRBJ2-1,TRBD2,.,CASSQDPKTVSSSGRASVYNEQFF,TGTGCCAGCAGCCAAGATCCCAAAACGGTATCCTCTAGCGGGAGGGCGAGTGTGTATAATGAGCAGTTCTTC
TRBV9,TRBJ2-6,.,.,CASSARGFGANVLTF,TGTGCCAGCAGCGCCAGGGGATTTGGGGCCAACGTCCTGACTTTC
TRBV6-2/TRBV6-3,TRBJ2-5,.,.,CASSYWETQYF,TGTGCCAGCAGTTACTGGGAGACCCAGTACTTC
TRBV7-9,TRBJ1-1,.,.,CASSLGGGENTEAFF,TGTGCCAGCAGCTTAGGAGGGGGTGAGAACACTGAAGCTTTCTTT
TRBV6-2/TRBV6-3,TRBJ2-7,.,once,CASSYGSGSYEQYF,TGTGCCAGCAGTTACGGTAGCGGCTCCTACGAGCAGTACTTC
TRBV7-9,TRBJ2-7,.,.,CASSPKTREKGPYEQYF,TGTGCCAGCAGCCCCAAAACCAGGGAAAAGGGACCCTACGAGCAGTACTTC